This T cell receptor (beta chain) was captured in a study of blood T cell repertoires in COVID-19. Study summary: Some COVID-19 samples were acute and others convalescent; all came from the United States, Italy and Spain. PBMCs, B-cell-depleted T cells, or T cells provided the cDNA or gDNA that made up the material.

This CDR3 has 14 amino acids. Germline CDR1 and CDR2: SGHVS and FQNEAQ. V gave up 4 bases and J gave up 5 bases, with 15 bases separating them. Study processing details: Amplification of reference gene primers was used by the study to estimate nucleated cell counts. Assay: immunoSEQ multiplex PCR; the TCRdb copy retains only in-frame clones and omits some. The DNA gave D and trimming, while V, J and clone size come from that table. Counted here are 87,000 or so clones, around 87% occurring once; the ten biggest clones make up 4.5% to 5.5%. The clonotype comes from a man aged 40-49 years with acute or convalescent COVID-19. The chain employs TRBV7-8 and TRBJ2-7, with a tentative D call TRBD2 (6 bases). The sequencing input was peripheral blood. CDR3 sequence: CASSSPDGGNEQYF. In DNA, the CDR3 is TGTGCCAGCAGCTCTCCGGACGGCGGGAACGAGCAGTACTTC.